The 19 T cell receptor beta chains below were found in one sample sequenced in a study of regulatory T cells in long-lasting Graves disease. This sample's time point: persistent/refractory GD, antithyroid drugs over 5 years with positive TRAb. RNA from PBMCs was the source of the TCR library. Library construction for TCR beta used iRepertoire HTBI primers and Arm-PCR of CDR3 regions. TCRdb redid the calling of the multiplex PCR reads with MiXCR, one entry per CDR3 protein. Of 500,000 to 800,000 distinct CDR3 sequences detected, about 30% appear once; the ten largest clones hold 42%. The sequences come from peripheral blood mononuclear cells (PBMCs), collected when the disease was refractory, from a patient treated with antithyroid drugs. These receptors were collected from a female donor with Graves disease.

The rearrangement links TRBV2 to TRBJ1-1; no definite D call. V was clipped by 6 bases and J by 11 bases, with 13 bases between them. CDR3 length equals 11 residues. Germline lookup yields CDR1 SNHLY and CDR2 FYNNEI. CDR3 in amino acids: CASSVDPWAFF. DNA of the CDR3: TGTGCCAGCAGCGTTGACCCTTGGGCTTTCTTT. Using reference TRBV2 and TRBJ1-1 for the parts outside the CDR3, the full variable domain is EPEVTQTPSHQVTQMGQEVILRCVPISNHLYFYWYRQILGQKVEFLVSFYNNEISEKSEIFDDQFSVERPDGSNFTLKIRSTKLEDSAMYFCASSVDPWAFFGQGTRLTVV.

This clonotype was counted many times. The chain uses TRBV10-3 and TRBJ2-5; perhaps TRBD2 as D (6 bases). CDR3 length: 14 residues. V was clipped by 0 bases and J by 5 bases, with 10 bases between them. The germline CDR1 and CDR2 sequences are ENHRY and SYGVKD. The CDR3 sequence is CAISESGGKETQYF. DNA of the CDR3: TGTGCCATCAGTGAGTCAGGAGGGAAGGAGACCCAGTACTTC.

CDR3 protein: CASSQDRTDTSYGYTF. The DNA of the CDR3 is TGTGCCAGCAGCCAGGATAGGACGGACACATCATATGGCTACACCTTC. The chain couples TRBV4-2 to TRBJ1-2; a weak D match, TRBD1 (5 bases). Germline-derived CDR1 and CDR2 are LGHNA and YNFKEQ. V gave up 3 bases and J gave up 5 bases, with 19 bases separating them. The CDR3 extends over 16 amino acids.

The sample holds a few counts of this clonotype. CDR3 region: CASSQRTGGSRGELFF. CDR3 nucleotides: TGTGCCAGCAGCCAGAGGACAGGGGGCTCGAGAGGGGAGCTGTTTTTT. V usage is TRBV3-1 and J usage is TRBJ2-2; 11 bases agree with TRBD1. The CDR3 is made up of 16 amino acids. CDR1 and CDR2 from the germline V gene are LGHDT and YNNKEL (reference sequence). The ends lost 3 bases at V and 8 bases at J; junction bases unmatched: 8.

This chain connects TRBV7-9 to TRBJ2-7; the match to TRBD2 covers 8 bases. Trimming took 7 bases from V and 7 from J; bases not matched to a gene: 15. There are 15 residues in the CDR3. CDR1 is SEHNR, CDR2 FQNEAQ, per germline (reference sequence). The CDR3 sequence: CASNGGGRTPTEQYF. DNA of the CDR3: TGTGCCAGCAACGGGGGGGGACGGACCCCTACGGAGCAGTACTTC.

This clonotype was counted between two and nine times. CDR3 sequence reads: CASRSRTRISYGYTF. The CDR3 nucleotides read TGTGCCAGCAGATCCCGTACTCGGATTAGCTATGGCTACACCTTC. The V gene is TRBV3-1, the J gene TRBJ1-2; no clear D. The V end was cut by 6 bases, the J end by 4 bases, with 18 bases between. Per germline, CDR1 LGHDT and CDR2 YNNKEL (reference sequence). CDR3 length equals 15 residues.

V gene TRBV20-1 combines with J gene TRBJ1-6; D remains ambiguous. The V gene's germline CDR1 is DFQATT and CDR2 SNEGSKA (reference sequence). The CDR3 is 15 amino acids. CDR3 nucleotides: TGCAGCGCTCACTTGGGGAGCTCCTATAATTCACCCCTCCACTTT. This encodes CSAHLGSSYNSPLHF.

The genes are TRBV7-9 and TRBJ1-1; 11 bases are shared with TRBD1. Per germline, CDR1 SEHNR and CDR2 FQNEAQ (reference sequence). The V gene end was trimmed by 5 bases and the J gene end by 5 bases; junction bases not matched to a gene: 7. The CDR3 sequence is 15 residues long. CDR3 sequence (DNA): TGTGCCAGCAGCCCGGGGACAGGGGGAATTACTGAAGCTTTCTTT. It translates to CASSPGTGGITEAFF.

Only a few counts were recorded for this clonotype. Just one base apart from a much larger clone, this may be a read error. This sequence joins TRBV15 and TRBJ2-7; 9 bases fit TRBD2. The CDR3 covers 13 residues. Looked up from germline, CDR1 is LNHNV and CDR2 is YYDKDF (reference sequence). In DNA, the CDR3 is TGTGCCAGCAGCTCTAGCGGGAACTACGAGCAGTACTTC. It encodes CASSSSGNYEQYF.

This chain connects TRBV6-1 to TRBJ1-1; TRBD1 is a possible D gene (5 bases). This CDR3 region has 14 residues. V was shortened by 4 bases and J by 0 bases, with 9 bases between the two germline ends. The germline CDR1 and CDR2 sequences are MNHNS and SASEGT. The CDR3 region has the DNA TGTGCCAGCAGTGCCTCGACAGTGAACACTGAAGCTTTCTTT. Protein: CASSASTVNTEAFF.

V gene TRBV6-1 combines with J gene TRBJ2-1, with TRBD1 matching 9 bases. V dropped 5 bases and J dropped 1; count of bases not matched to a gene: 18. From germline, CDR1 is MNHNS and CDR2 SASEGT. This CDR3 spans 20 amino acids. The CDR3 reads CASSRYRGRVAGLSYNEQFF. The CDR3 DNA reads TGTGCCAGCAGTCGGTACAGGGGGCGGGTAGCGGGCCTGTCCTACAATGAGCAGTTCTTC.

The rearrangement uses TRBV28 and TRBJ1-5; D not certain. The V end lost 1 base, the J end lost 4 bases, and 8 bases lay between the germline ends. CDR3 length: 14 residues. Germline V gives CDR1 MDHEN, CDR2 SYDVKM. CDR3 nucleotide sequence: TGTGCCAGCAGTTTATTTGGGTTGAATCAGCCCCAGCATTTT. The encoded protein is CASSLFGLNQPQHF.

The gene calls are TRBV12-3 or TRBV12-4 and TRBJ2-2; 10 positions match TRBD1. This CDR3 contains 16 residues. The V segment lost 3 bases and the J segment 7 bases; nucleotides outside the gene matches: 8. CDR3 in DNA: TGTGCCAGCAGTTTGAACCCGGGACAGGGGCACGGGGAGCTGTTTTTT. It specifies CASSLNPGQGHGELFF.

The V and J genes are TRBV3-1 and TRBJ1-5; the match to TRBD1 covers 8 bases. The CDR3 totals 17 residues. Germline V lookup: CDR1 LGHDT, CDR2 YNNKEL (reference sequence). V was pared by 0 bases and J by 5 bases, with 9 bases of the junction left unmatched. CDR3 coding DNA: TGTGCCAGCAGCCAAGAGGGGACAGGAGGGACTCATCAGCCCCAGCATTTT. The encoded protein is CASSQEGTGGTHQPQHF.

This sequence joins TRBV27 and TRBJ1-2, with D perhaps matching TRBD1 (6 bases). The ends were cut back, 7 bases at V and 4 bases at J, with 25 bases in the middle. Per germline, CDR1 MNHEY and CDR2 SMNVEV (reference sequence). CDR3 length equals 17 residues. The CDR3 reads CASTSRSGGGYSYGYTF. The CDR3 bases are TGTGCCAGCACATCTCGCTCGGGAGGGGGATATTCCTATGGCTACACCTTC.

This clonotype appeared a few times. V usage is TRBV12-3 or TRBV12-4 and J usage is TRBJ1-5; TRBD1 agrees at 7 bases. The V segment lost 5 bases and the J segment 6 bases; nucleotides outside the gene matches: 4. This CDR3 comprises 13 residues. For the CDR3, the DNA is TGTGCCAGCAGTCCCTACAGGGGTCAGCCCCAGCATTTT. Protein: CASSPYRGQPQHF.

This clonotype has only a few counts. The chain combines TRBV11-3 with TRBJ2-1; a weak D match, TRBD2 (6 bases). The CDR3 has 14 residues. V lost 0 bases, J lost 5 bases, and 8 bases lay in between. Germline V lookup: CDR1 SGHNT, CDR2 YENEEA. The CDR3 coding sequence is TGTGCCAGCAGCTTAGAGCGCGGGGACAATGAGCAGTTCTTC. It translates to CASSLERGDNEQFF.

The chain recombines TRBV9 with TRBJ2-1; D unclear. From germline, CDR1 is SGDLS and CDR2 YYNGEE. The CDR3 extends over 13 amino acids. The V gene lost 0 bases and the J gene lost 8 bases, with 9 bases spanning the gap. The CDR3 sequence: CASSVVLGDEQFF. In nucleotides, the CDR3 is TGTGCCAGCAGCGTAGTTCTAGGTGATGAGCAGTTCTTC.

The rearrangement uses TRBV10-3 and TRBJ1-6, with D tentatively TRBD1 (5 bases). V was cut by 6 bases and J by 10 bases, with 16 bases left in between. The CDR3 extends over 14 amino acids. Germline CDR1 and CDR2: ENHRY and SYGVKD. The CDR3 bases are TGTGCCATCAGGAGGGGAGAGGAGGGGTCACCCCTCCACTTT. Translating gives CAIRRGEEGSPLHF.